This T cell receptor (beta chain) was found in a study of T cell responses to AZD1222 COVID-19 vaccine. In regard to this clone: Its antigen is still unknown.

Clones were sequenced by immunoSEQ multiplex PCR, and TCRdb holds only the in-frame ones, with some missing. The sample shows 98,000 or so clones, approximately 90% of them seen only once. Broader study findings: Along spike, vaccine-associated CD4 TCRs were found throughout, with dominance at 160-218 and 743-854. The peak T cell response came first, and repertoires were sampled only after it. Reportedly, close to half of spike-specific TCRs are directed against unmutated variant regions. A rise in Spike-specific TCR breadth and depth followed two AZD1222 doses.

The receptor was derived from an adult in good health. The specimen comprised peripheral blood, sampled on day 0 of MenACWY control vaccination.

The CDR3 DNA reads as TGTGCCAGCAGCCAACTCCGGGACAACTACATGAACACTGAAGCTTTCTTT. This translates into CASSQLRDNYMNTEAFF. The chain recombines TRBV14 with TRBJ1-1, with D possibly TRBD1 on 6 matching bases. This CDR3 spans 17 amino acids. Trimming cost V 2 bases and J 0 bases, with 16 bases left between them. Looked up from germline, CDR1 is SGHDN and CDR2 is FVKESK.